This entry lists 32 T cell receptor beta chains sequenced from one sample in a study of blood T cell repertoires in COVID-19. Some clones are missing from TCRdb's copy, which holds only in-frame ones; the method was immunoSEQ multiplex PCR. The table shows just over 300,000 clones, with 85% to 90% occurring only once. The sequencing sample was made of PBMCs or T cells enriched from blood (not recorded which). The source is a man aged 30 to 45 who had recovered from COVID-19.

This chain connects TRBV19 to TRBJ2-6; 7 nucleotides align to TRBD1. The CDR3 is 16 residues long. Germline trimming cut 5 bases from V and 0 bases from J; bases unmatched to any gene: 4. Germline CDR1 is LNHDA and CDR2 is SQIVND (reference sequence). The CDR3 DNA sequence: TGTGCCAGTAGTGACAGGGCCTTCTCTGGGGCCAACGTCCTGACTTTC. This encodes CASSDRAFSGANVLTF.

The V call is TRBV11-2, the J call TRBJ2-5, with D possibly TRBD1 on 6 matching bases. V was pared by 5 bases and J by 5 bases, with 24 bases between. Germline V lookup: CDR1 SGHAT, CDR2 FQNNGV. This CDR3 has 17 amino acids. The CDR3 nucleotides are TGTGCCAGCAGCGAGACACAGGGATCTTCACTCTTGGAGACCCAGTACTTC. Protein: CASSETQGSSLLETQYF.

The chain's CDR3 is CASSLTSWRADTQYF. CDR3 sequence (DNA): TGTGCCAGCAGTTTGACTAGCTGGAGGGCAGATACGCAGTATTTT. The V gene is TRBV7-9, the J gene TRBJ2-3; the match to TRBD2 covers 7 bases. The CDR3 runs to 15 residues. The J segment lost 4 bases and the V segment lost 6 bases, leaving 10 bases of the junction unmatched. Germline V lookup: CDR1 SEHNR, CDR2 FQNEAQ (reference sequence). The full variable domain, with the rest looked up from reference TRBV7-9 and TRBJ2-3, is DTGVSQNPRHKITKRGQNVTFRCDPISEHNRLYWYRQTLGQGPEFLTYFQNEAQLEKSRLLSDRFSAERPKGSFSTLEIQRTEQGDSAMYLCASSLTSWRADTQYFGPGTRLTVL.

The chain uses TRBV2 and TRBJ1-1; D is possibly TRBD1 (6 bases). V was cut by 8 bases and J by 3 bases, with 13 bases left in between. The CDR3 runs to 13 residues. Germline V lookup: CDR1 SNHLY, CDR2 FYNNEI. For the CDR3, the DNA is TGTGCCAGCCCGACAGGTCGGGACACTGAAGCTTTCTTT. It is translated as CASPTGRDTEAFF. The full variable domain, with the rest looked up from reference TRBV2 and TRBJ1-1, is EPEVTQTPSHQVTQMGQEVILRCVPISNHLYFYWYRQILGQKVEFLVSFYNNEISEKSEIFDDQFSVERPDGSNFTLKIRSTKLEDSAMYFCASPTGRDTEAFFGQGTRLTVV.

The chain carries TRBV24-1 and TRBJ2-7, with 10 bases matching TRBD2. Germline-derived CDR1 and CDR2 are KGHDR and SFDVKD. Trimming cost V 3 bases and J 2 bases; bases outside gene matches: 3. The CDR3 is made up of 15 amino acids. The CDR3 is CATSDGTSEAYEQYF. CDR3 in DNA: TGTGCCACCAGTGATGGGACTAGCGAGGCCTACGAGCAGTACTTC.

The chain uses TRBV4-1 and TRBJ2-1; D is unresolved. Germline V CDR1 and CDR2: MGHRA, YSYEKL. The CDR3 contains 13 residues. V lost 6 bases to trimming and J lost 5 bases, with 11 bases between them. This chain's CDR3 is CASSPPNHNEQFF. In DNA form, the CDR3 reads TGCGCCAGCAGTCCACCTAATCACAATGAGCAGTTCTTC.

The chain couples TRBV18 to TRBJ2-1; TRBD2 agrees at 12 bases. There are 15 residues in the CDR3. V shed 3 bases, J shed 8 bases, and the junction held 5 bases outside the gene matches. Germline-derived CDR1 and CDR2 are KGHSH and LQKENI. The CDR3 spells CASSPTSGSAHEQFF. Written as DNA, the CDR3 is TGTGCCAGCTCACCGACTAGCGGGAGTGCCCATGAGCAGTTCTTC. Together with reference TRBV18 and TRBJ2-1, the CDR3 gives the full variable domain: NAGVMQNPRHLVRRRGQEARLRCSPMKGHSHVYWYRQLPEEGLKFMVYLQKENIIDESGMPKERFSAEFPKEGPSILRIQQVVRGDSAAYFCASSPTSGSAHEQFFGPGTRLTVL.

The J gene is TRBJ2-1, the V gene TRBV5-1; tentatively, D is TRBD1 (5 bases). V was pared by 0 bases and J by 0 bases, with 7 bases between. Germline-derived CDR1 and CDR2 are SGHRS and YFSETQ. The CDR3 contains 15 residues. The CDR3 bases are TGCGCCAGCAGCTTGGACAGGCCCTCCTACAATGAGCAGTTCTTC. Encoded protein: CASSLDRPSYNEQFF.

V is TRBV30 and J is TRBJ2-5; D remains unclear. CDR1 and CDR2 (germline): GTSNPN, SVGIG (reference sequence). This CDR3 is built from 13 residues. V was pared by 1 base and J by 1 base, with 7 bases between. The CDR3 coding sequence is TGTGCCTGGAGTGGTGGAGCCCAAGAGACCCAGTACTTC. The encoded protein is CAWSGGAQETQYF.

The chain combines TRBV5-1 with TRBJ2-2; a weak D match, TRBD1 (6 bases). CDR3 length: 17 amino acids. Trimming removed 1 base from V and 7 bases from J, with 20 bases in between. Germline CDR1 reads SGHRS; CDR2 reads YFSETQ. The CDR3 is CASSLRNRDTRGGELFF. The CDR3 DNA reads as TGCGCCAGCAGCTTGAGGAACAGGGACACGAGAGGCGGGGAGCTGTTTTTT.

This clone was counted a single time. V usage is TRBV11-2 and J usage is TRBJ2-2; possible D gene TRBD1, 6 bases. V lost 3 bases and J lost 7, with 6 bases in between. This CDR3 has 12 amino acids. CDR1 SGHAT and CDR2 FQNNGV come from the germline V gene. The CDR3 sequence is CASSFRGGELFF. CDR3 sequence (DNA): TGTGCCAGCAGCTTCAGGGGCGGGGAGCTGTTTTTT. Full variable domain (missing parts from reference TRBV11-2 and TRBJ2-2): EAGVAQSPRYKIIEKRQSVAFWCNPISGHATLYWYQQILGQGPKLLIQFQNNGVVDDSQLPKDRFSAERLKGVDSTLKIQPAKLEDSAVYLCASSFRGGELFFGEGSRLTVL.

The chain combines TRBV18 with TRBJ2-7; 8 bases map to TRBD2. The germline V gene encodes CDR1 KGHSH and CDR2 LQKENI. The CDR3 totals 16 residues. J was trimmed by 1 base and V by 3 bases; bases with no gene match: 8. CDR3 amino acids: CASSPVAGGGSYEQYF. Here the CDR3 DNA reads TGTGCCAGCTCACCGGTGGCGGGGGGTGGGTCCTACGAGCAGTACTTC.

The J gene is TRBJ1-4, the V gene TRBV24-1; possibly TRBD1 for D (5 bases). From germline, CDR1 is KGHDR and CDR2 SFDVKD. CDR3 size: 15 residues. The ends were cut back, 2 bases at V and 6 bases at J, with 12 bases in the middle. CDR3 protein: CATSDSAGPYEKLFF. In DNA form, the CDR3 reads TGTGCCACCAGTGATTCTGCAGGGCCCTATGAAAAACTGTTTTTT.

This rearrangement joins TRBV7-8 to TRBJ1-1, with D unclear. V was shortened by 5 bases and J by 1 base, with 11 bases between the two germline ends. Germline values: CDR1 SGHVS, CDR2 FQNEAQ. The CDR3 consists of 14 residues. CDR3 DNA: TGTGCCAGCAGCCGCACAGCAGGGAACACTGAAGCTTTCTTT. Protein: CASSRTAGNTEAFF.

V gene TRBV6-5 combines with J gene TRBJ2-1; TRBD2 agrees at 7 bases. Germline V CDR1 and CDR2: MNHEY, SVGAGI. Germline trimming cut 5 bases from V and 9 bases from J; bases unmatched to any gene: 10. CDR3 length: 14 amino acids. The CDR3 DNA reads TGTGCCAGCAGTCCTCGTGCGGGAGAAGGTGAGCAGTTCTTC. Its protein is CASSPRAGEGEQFF.

The chain uses TRBV29-1 and TRBJ1-1; a possible D gene is TRBD1 (5 bases). The CDR3 is made up of 12 amino acids. V dropped 4 bases and J dropped 1 base, with 7 bases sitting between them. Per germline, CDR1 SQVTM and CDR2 ANQGSEA. CDR3 protein: CSVGQPNTEAFF. CDR3 coding DNA: TGCAGCGTTGGACAGCCGAACACTGAAGCTTTCTTT.

The chain links TRBV15 to TRBJ2-1, with 11 bases fitting TRBD2. This CDR3 has 17 amino acids. With V trimmed by 1 base and J by 3 bases, 5 bases remained unmatched. CDR1 and CDR2 from the germline V gene are LNHNV and YYDKDF (reference sequence). The CDR3 sequence: CATSRASGTSGYNEQFF. The CDR3 nucleotides read TGTGCCACCAGCAGAGCTTCCGGGACTAGCGGCTACAATGAGCAGTTCTTC.

This rearrangement joins TRBV19 to TRBJ2-7; 7 positions agree with TRBD2. V lost 3 bases and J lost 1; bases outside the gene matches: 3. The CDR3 spans 14 residues. Germline V lookup: CDR1 LNHDA, CDR2 SQIVND (reference sequence). CDR3 coding DNA: TGTGCCAGTAGTATCGGGCGGGAGTCCTACGAGCAGTACTTC. Translating it yields CASSIGRESYEQYF.

This clone was recorded once. The chain employs TRBV11-3 and TRBJ2-1, with 8 bases aligning to TRBD1. CDR1 SGHNT and CDR2 YENEEA come from the germline V gene. CDR3 length: 15 amino acids. V shed 5 bases and J 4 bases; nucleotides not matched to a gene: 7. CDR3 loop: CASSQGTGAYNEQFF. The CDR3 bases are TGTGCCAGCAGCCAGGGGACAGGAGCTTACAATGAGCAGTTCTTC.

This chain joins TRBV5-6 and TRBJ2-1; no clear D gene. The germline CDR1 and CDR2 sequences are SGHDT and YYEEEE. The CDR3 is 11 residues long. Trimming took off 0 bases at V and 12 bases at J, with 7 bases between the two ends. This CDR3 is CASSLGGGQFF. The CDR3 DNA reads TGTGCCAGCAGCTTGGGAGGTGGGCAGTTCTTC.

The chain uses TRBV19 and TRBJ1-3; 8 bases map to TRBD1. V dropped 1 base and J dropped 2; count of bases not matched to a gene: 1. In germline, CDR1 is LNHDA, CDR2 SQIVND (reference sequence). There are 15 residues in the CDR3. The CDR3 is CASSIGTGTGNTIYF. CDR3 coding DNA: TGTGCCAGTAGTATAGGGACAGGGACTGGAAACACCATATATTTT.

The rearrangement joins TRBV9 to TRBJ1-1; the match to TRBD1 covers 7 bases. CDR1 and CDR2 from the germline V gene are SGDLS and YYNGEE. The junction had 12 bases not matched to a gene; V was cut back by 3 bases and J by 4 bases. The CDR3 contains 16 residues. CDR3 residues: CASSGIPGGVGTEAFF. The CDR3 nucleotides read TGTGCCAGCAGCGGAATTCCAGGGGGAGTGGGCACTGAAGCTTTCTTT. The entire variable domain, with the rest obtained from reference TRBV9 and TRBJ1-1, is as follows: DSGVTQTPKHLITATGQRVTLRCSPRSGDLSVYWYQQSLDQGLQFLIQYYNGEERAKGNILERFSAQQFPDLHSELNLSSLELGDSALYFCASSGIPGGVGTEAFFGQGTRLTVV.

This chain links TRBV30 with TRBJ1-1; TRBD1 might be the D (5 bases). CDR1 is GTSNPN and CDR2 is SVGIG in the germline V gene (reference sequence). V was pared by 5 bases and J by 3 bases, with 10 bases between. The CDR3 consists of 12 residues. The CDR3 bases are TGTGCCTGGGACCGACAGCACACTGAAGCTTTCTTT. Its translation: CAWDRQHTEAFF. Drawing the rest from reference TRBV30 and TRBJ1-1, the complete variable domain is SQTIHQWPATLVQPVGSPLSLECTVEGTSNPNLYWYRQAAGRGLQLLFYSVGIGQISSEVPQNLSASRPQDRQFILSSKKLLLSDSGFYLCAWDRQHTEAFFGQGTRLTVV.

This rearrangement joins TRBV10-2 to TRBJ2-4; 13 bases fit TRBD2. The germline V gene has CDR1 WSHSY and CDR2 SAAADI. This CDR3 region has 17 residues. J lost 6 bases, V lost 4 bases, and 9 bases had no gene match. CDR3 protein: CASSGFLLAGGRNIQYF. The CDR3 DNA sequence: TGCGCCAGCAGTGGCTTTTTACTAGCGGGAGGGCGAAACATTCAGTACTTC.

This sequence joins TRBV19 and TRBJ1-1; TRBD1 aligns across 7 bases. V trimming: 5 bases; J trimming: 6 bases; junction bases outside the gene matches: 9. Germline V gene sequence: CDR1 LNHDA, CDR2 SQIVND (reference sequence). The length of the CDR3 is 14 residues. As DNA, the CDR3 is TGTGCCAGTAGTGCCCTAACAGGGGAAGCTGAAGCTTTCTTT. Residues: CASSALTGEAEAFF.

The chain recombines TRBV19 with TRBJ1-2; the D gene is possibly TRBD1 (5 bases). The V and J ends lost 7 bases and 8 bases respectively, with 26 bases between them. Per germline, CDR1 LNHDA and CDR2 SQIVND (reference sequence). The CDR3 is 16 residues long. DNA for the CDR3: TGTGCCAGTAAAGGCCGGGGGTTCCTCCGGTCGGGCGGCTACACCTTC. As protein: CASKGRGFLRSGGYTF. Full variable domain (missing parts from reference TRBV19 and TRBJ1-2): DGGITQSPKYLFRKEGQNVTLSCEQNLNHDAMYWYRQDPGQGLRLIYYSQIVNDFQKGDIAEGYSVSREKKESFPLTVTSAQKNPTAFYLCASKGRGFLRSGGYTFGSGTRLTVV.

This chain links TRBV30 with TRBJ2-5, with a weak D call TRBD1 (6 bases). This CDR3 is built from 14 residues. Looked up from germline, CDR1 is GTSNPN and CDR2 is SVGIG (reference sequence). The V and J ends lost 0 bases and 5 bases respectively, with 13 bases between them. The CDR3 nucleotides read TGTGCCTGGAGTGTATCGGGGCAGGGGGAGACCCAGTACTTC. As protein: CAWSVSGQGETQYF.

The chain carries TRBV7-9 and TRBJ1-2; no reliable D call. The CDR3 is 14 amino acids. V was cut by 1 base and J by 6 bases, with 12 bases left in between. CDR1 and CDR2 from the germline V gene are SEHNR and FQNEAQ (reference sequence). The CDR3 sequence: CASSLEYGGNGYTF. The CDR3 region has the DNA TGTGCCAGCAGCTTAGAGTACGGAGGGAATGGCTACACCTTC.

The V and J genes are TRBV4-1 and TRBJ2-3, with 11 positions matching TRBD1. The CDR3 consists of 16 residues. Germline CDR1 is MGHRA and CDR2 is YSYEKL. The ends lost 1 base at V and 4 bases at J; junction bases unmatched: 4. The CDR3 DNA sequence: TGCGCCAGCAGCCAAGGGACAGGGGGCACCGCAGATACGCAGTATTTT. Translated: CASSQGTGGTADTQYF.

The chain combines TRBV6-5 with TRBJ1-1; tentatively, D is TRBD1 (6 bases). CDR3 length equals 15 residues. Germline lookup yields CDR1 MNHEY and CDR2 SVGAGI. V lost 6 bases, J lost 1 base, and 15 bases lay in between. CDR3 in DNA: TGTGCCAGCAGGGGGGGGCGATTGGGGAACACTGAAGCTTTCTTT. As protein: CASRGGRLGNTEAFF.

This clone was counted once. This chain uses TRBV6-5 with TRBJ2-1, with 7 positions matching TRBD2. CDR1 is MNHEY and CDR2 is SVGAGI in the germline V gene. The CDR3 length is 14 residues. The V gene end was trimmed by 0 bases and the J gene end by 4 bases; junction bases not matched to a gene: 0. CDR3 DNA sequence: TGTGCCAGCAGTTACTCAGCGGGATACAATGAGCAGTTCTTC. It codes for CASSYSAGYNEQFF.

This chain uses TRBV28 with TRBJ2-7, with D tentatively TRBD2 (5 bases). V was pared by 3 bases and J by 3 bases, with 15 bases between. The CDR3 has 15 residues. CDR1 is MDHEN, CDR2 SYDVKM, per germline. CDR3 protein: CASSFWGVRVYEQYF. In nucleotides, the CDR3 is TGTGCCAGCAGTTTTTGGGGAGTGAGGGTCTACGAGCAGTACTTC.